This TCR beta chain was found in a study of shared clonotypes between healthy human individuals (TCRdb year 2020). A note on the overall study: The cohort included a few men and two women between 18 and 49 years of age. For each donor, three plates each were used for CD4 naive and CD4 memory, two plates were used for CD8 naive, and one plate was used for CD8 memory. Blood TCR repertoires of about five healthy adults were deeply sequenced to estimate repertoire size and the extent of clonotype sharing between individuals. Each donor's leukapheresis produced roughly between roughly 0.94 and 9.5 billion PBMCs. To increase sequencing depth and limit assay-specific biases, different laboratories used diverse techniques to prepare libraries and sequence TCR repertoires. The paper's findings and limits, for the study overall: Higher generation probabilities were observed for clonotypes shared by all four sorted-subset donors than for non-shared clonotypes. Only blood was sampled, and tissue TCR repertoires likely differ from those in blood. Based on pairwise subsampling, the degree of clonotype sharing among donors was expected to be affected by sequencing depth. Estimated clonotype richness was generally larger for naive than for memory subsets. Incomplete sequencing was indicated by rarefaction of sorted-subset datasets, despite the large sequencing depth. When several donors were compared, the shared fraction of clonotypes was 5% to 6.5% for naive CD4, over 3% for naive CD8, 2% to 2.5% for memory CD4, and about 0.36% for memory CD8. The small number of donors limited the genetic and exposure-history diversity represented.

CDR1 and CDR2 were assigned from the germline V gene (reference sequence) as LNHDA and SQIVND. Trimming takes 6 bases from V and 7 bases from J, and the germline ends sit 13 bases apart. Reading from cysteine to phenylalanine, the CDR3 counts 13 amino acids. Just the 39-base CDR3 DNA is kept, in frame starting at base 1. Using the deep immunoSEQ assay, multiplex PCR amplified TCR CDR3 regions from genomic DNA. Extracted genomic DNA from each cell subset was spread evenly across all wells of several immunoSEQ 96-well plates, with each plate serving as a replicate. For sorted subsets, about 200 ng genomic DNA, equal to 30,000 or so T cell genomes, was loaded into each replicate PCR. Purified libraries were measured with a Qubit 3.0 fluorometer, size-checked on a Bioanalyzer 2100, and measured again with the KAPA Library Quantification kit. Every immunoSEQ 96-well plate was sequenced on a dedicated single-read 150-cycle Illumina NextSeq 550 flow cell. The published analysis was carried out like this. The immunoSEQ output contained only junctional sequences without quality scores, so filtering could not match that applied to full-length reads. Sequences were annotated with PyIR, a Python wrapper for IgBLAST v1.9, and V/J genes and CDR3 were assigned using IMGT germline references. Reads were filtered out if the reads had weak V/J assignments (E-value above 1e-6), no CDR3, stop codons, out-of-frame junctions, or ambiguous translated residues. V3J clonotypes were defined as sequences sharing an identical inferred V gene, J gene, and CDR3 amino acid sequence. Percentage overlap between repertoires was computed as shared unique clonotypes divided by the size of the smaller repertoire. Richness of each repertoire was evaluated using RTK rarefaction, the Chao1 estimator, and Recon v2.1 estimates of unobserved clonotypes. Generation probabilities for all TCRbeta clonotypes obtained by the gDNA method from a handful of donors were computed using OLGA. TCRdb re-hosts the immuneACCESS table, in-frame sequences only. Its copies lack some clones; in the studies checked, an unresolved V gene accounts for under half of them, and the cause for the rest is not known. V, J and clone size reflect that table, while D and trimming were determined from the DNA. The sample table shows around 2.1 million clones, and about 92% are seen once. The ten largest make up around 1.7% of the sample.

CD8 naive samples were obtained by positive selection for CCR7 among CD45RO-negative cells, yielding a CD45RA+CCR7+ population from which TemRA cells were excluded. The donors were healthy, HIV-negative adults who had no recently reported acute infections or vaccinations. All donors were Caucasian adults living in Nashville, Tennessee, USA. Blood was obtained by leukapheresis, after which PBMCs were separated by Ficoll-Histopaque density gradient centrifugation and cryopreserved in liquid nitrogen vapor phase. Analytical flow cytometry was used to check the purity and quantity of every magnetically sorted T cell population. Each sorted fraction had its genomic DNA isolated and then quantified by UV absorbance on a Nanodrop 2000c. The sample holds a few counts of this clone. This receptor's antigen is unknown. Base-call qualities are not available, and no considerably larger clone is one nucleotide away.

The sequenced sample consisted of naive CD8+ T cells from PBMCs. The sample's cell subset or site, from its label and the paper: CD45RA+CCR7+. The receptor was derived from a man aged 18 to 29 in good health. Some clones in this sample may be carry-over from other donors' samples. This chain joins TRBV19 to TRBJ2-1; the D gene assignment is perhaps TRBD1 or TRBD2, with each matching 5 bases. Here is the DNA: TGTGCCAGTAGAACGGGACGGATTAATGAGCAGTTCTTC. This encodes CASRTGRINEQFF.